One sample yielded the 3 T cell receptor beta chains listed below, sequenced in a study of PD-1 blockade in classical Hodgkin lymphoma. Each patient's relapse followed autologous stem cell transplantation, and brentuximab vedotin exposure varied. The table came from immunoSEQ multiplex PCR; TCRdb's copy has only in-frame clones and leaves some out. The sample includes about 150,000 clones, approximately 81% of them seen just once. The specimen comprised peripheral blood mononuclear cells (PBMCs), sampled before the second cycle of nivolumab. Source of these receptors: a human donor with classical Hodgkin lymphoma.

The chain carries TRBV4-3 and TRBJ1-3, with TRBD1 matching over 9 bases. The junction had 5 bases not matched to a gene; V was cut back by 0 bases and J by 5 bases. This CDR3 is built from 16 residues. From germline, CDR1 is LGHNA and CDR2 YSLEER. This CDR3 reads CASSQDRTGVRNTIYF. Written as DNA, the CDR3 is TGCGCCAGCAGCCAAGATCGGACAGGGGTTCGAAACACCATATATTTT.

The chain recombines TRBV5-4 with TRBJ1-5, with no clear D. Germline-derived CDR1 and CDR2 are SGHNT and YYREEE (reference sequence). This CDR3 has 15 amino acids. V shed 4 bases and J shed 4 bases, with 15 bases lying between them. This CDR3 reads CASSPGRGGNQPQHF. DNA of the CDR3: TGTGCCAGCAGCCCCGGACGCGGCGGGAATCAGCCCCAGCATTTT.

The chain links TRBV5-1 to TRBJ2-3; 13 bases are shared with TRBD2. J lost 5 bases, V lost 0 bases, and 0 bases had no gene match. The CDR3 is 15 amino acids. CDR1 and CDR2 (germline): SGHRS, YFSETQ. This CDR3 reads CASSLGTSGGDTQYF. DNA of the CDR3: TGCGCCAGCAGCTTGGGGACTAGCGGGGGAGATACGCAGTATTTT.